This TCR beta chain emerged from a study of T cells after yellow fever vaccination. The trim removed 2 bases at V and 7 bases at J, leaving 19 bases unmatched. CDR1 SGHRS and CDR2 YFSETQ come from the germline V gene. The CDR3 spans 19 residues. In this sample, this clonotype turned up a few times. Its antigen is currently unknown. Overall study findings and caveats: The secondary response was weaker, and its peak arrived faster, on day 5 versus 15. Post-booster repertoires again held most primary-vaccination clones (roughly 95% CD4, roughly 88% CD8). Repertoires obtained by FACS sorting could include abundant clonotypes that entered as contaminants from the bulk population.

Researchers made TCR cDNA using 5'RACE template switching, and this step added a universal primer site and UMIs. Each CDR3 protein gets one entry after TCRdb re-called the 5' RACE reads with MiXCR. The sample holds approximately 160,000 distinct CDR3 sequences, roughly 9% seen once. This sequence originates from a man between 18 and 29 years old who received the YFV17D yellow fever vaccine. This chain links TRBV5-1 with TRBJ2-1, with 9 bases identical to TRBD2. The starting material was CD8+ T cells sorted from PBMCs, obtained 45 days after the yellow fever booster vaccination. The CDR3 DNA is TGCGCCAGCAGCTTAACCGGACTAGCGAGGATCTCTCCAAATAATGAGCAGTTCTTC. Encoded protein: CASSLTGLARISPNNEQFF.